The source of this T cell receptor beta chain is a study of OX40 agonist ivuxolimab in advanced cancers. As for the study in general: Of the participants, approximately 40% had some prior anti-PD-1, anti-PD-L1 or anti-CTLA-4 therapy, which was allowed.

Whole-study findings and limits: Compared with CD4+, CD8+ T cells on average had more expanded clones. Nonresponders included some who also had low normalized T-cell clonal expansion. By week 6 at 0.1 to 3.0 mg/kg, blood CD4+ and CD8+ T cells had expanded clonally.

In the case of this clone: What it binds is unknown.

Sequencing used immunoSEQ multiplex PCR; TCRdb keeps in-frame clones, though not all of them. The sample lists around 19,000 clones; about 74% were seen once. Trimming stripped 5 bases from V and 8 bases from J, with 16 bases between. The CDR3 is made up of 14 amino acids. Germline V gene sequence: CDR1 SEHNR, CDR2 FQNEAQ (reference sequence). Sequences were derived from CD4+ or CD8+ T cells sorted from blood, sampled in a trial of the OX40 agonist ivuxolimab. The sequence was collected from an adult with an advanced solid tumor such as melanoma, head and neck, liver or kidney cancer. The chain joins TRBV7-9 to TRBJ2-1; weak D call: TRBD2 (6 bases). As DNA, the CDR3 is TGTGCCAGCAGCATAACTAGAGGAGGGCATGAGCAGTTCTTC. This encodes CASSITRGGHEQFF. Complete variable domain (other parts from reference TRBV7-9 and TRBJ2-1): DTGVSQNPRHKITKRGQNVTFRCDPISEHNRLYWYRQTLGQGPEFLTYFQNEAQLEKSRLLSDRFSAERPKGSFSTLEIQRTEQGDSAMYLCASSITRGGHEQFFGPGTRLTVL.